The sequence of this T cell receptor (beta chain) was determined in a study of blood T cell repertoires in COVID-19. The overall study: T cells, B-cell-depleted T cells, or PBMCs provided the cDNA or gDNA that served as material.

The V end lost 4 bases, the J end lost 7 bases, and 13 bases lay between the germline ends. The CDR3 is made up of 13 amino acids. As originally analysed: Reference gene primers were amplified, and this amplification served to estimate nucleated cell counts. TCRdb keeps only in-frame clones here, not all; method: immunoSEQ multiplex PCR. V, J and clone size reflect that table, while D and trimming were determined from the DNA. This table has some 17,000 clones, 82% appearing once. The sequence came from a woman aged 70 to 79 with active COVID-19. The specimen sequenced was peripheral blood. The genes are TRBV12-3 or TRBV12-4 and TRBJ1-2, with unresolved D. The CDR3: CASSSYQRGGYTF. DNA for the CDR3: TGTGCCAGCAGTTCCTATCAACGGGGTGGCTACACCTTC.